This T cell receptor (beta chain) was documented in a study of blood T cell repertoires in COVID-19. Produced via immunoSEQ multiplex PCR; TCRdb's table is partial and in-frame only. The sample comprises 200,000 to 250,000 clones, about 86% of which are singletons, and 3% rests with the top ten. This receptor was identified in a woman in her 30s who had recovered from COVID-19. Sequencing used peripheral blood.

This CDR3 reads CASSLKRLAGGFLSDTQYF. CDR3 DNA sequence: TGTGCCAGCAGCTTAAAACGCCTAGCGGGGGGGTTTTTATCAGATACGCAGTATTTT. The chain recombines TRBV7-3 with TRBJ2-3; 12 positions match TRBD2. The CDR3 has 19 amino acids. Germline CDR1 reads SGHTA; CDR2 reads FQGTGA. Germline trimming cut 1 base from V and 4 bases from J; bases unmatched to any gene: 12.